The T cell receptor (beta chain) described here comes from a study of neurological immune-mediated disorders. General observations from the study: None of the CDR3 amino acid sequences of expanded clones recurred across subjects, suggesting private repertoires in all groups. Falling below healthy controls, multiple sclerosis showed the least TCR clonal expansion, while HTLV-1-associated myelopathy showed the most.

The unsorted libraries were generated from a total of 2 million PBMCs, which had been stored in RNAlater at -80 C. There are many counts of this clonotype. Its antigen is as yet unknown. This CDR3 contains 17 residues. The V gene's germline CDR1 is SGHRS and CDR2 YFSETQ. The V and J ends lost 0 bases and 4 bases respectively, with 16 bases between them. The cDNA came from 5'RACE, which used 10-nucleotide random UMIs. One entry per CDR3 protein, called by TCRdb with MiXCR from the 5' RACE reads. The sample contains some 37,000 distinct CDR3 sequences, approximately 10% of which appear only once. Sequences were obtained from PBMCs. The clonotype was recovered from a woman in her 30s with HTLV-1-associated myelopathy (HAM/TSP). The chain has TRBV5-1 and TRBJ2-2; D is possibly TRBD2 (7 bases). The DNA of the CDR3 is TGCGCCAGCAGCTTGGAGGCGGGGGCGCATGTCACCGGGGAGCTGTTTTTT. It specifies CASSLEAGAHVTGELFF.